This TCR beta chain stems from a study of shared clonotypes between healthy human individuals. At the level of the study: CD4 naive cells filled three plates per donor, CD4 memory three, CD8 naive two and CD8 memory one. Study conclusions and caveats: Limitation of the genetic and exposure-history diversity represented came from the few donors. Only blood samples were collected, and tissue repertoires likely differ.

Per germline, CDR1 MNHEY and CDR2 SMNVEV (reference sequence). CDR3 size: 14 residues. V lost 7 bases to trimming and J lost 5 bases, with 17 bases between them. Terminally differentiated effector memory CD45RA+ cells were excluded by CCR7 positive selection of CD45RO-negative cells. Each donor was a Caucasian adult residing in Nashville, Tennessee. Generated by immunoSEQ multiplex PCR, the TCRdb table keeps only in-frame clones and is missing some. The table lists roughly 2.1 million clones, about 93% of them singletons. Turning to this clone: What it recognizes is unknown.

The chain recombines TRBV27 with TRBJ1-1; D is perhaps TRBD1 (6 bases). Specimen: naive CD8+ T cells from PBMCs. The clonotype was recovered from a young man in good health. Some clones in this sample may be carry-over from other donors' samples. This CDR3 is CASTGARGGTEAFF. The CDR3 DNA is TGTGCCAGCACCGGCGCCAGGGGAGGGACTGAAGCTTTCTTT.